The T cell receptor (beta chain) under discussion was sequenced for a study of sequential checkpoint blockade in melanoma. In the study overall: Patients were randomized 1:1 to nivolumab-then-ipilimumab or ipilimumab-then-nivolumab first-line.

This sample's treatment: randomized to nivolumab then ipilimumab (arm A) or the reverse (arm B). Sorted cells were live CD3+CD8+, lacking CD19 and CD56, from PBMCs. The germline CDR1 and CDR2 sequences are SGHTA and FQGNSA. This CDR3 has 15 residues. V was pared by 5 bases and J by 4 bases, with 9 bases of the junction left unmatched. Data came from immunoSEQ multiplex PCR; TCRdb stores just in-frame clones and leaves some out. Of around 26,000 clones detected, 60% to 80% appear once; the ten largest clones hold 22%. The TCR sequence derives from a human donor with melanoma. This sequence joins TRBV7-2 and TRBJ2-7; 9 nucleotides agree with TRBD2. Material: CD8+ T cells sorted from blood (inferred from file names), obtained from a patient given nivolumab and ipilimumab in sequence. The CDR3 spells CASSPGRGGGYEQYF. The CDR3 nucleotides read TGTGCCAGCAGCCCGGGGCGCGGGGGGGGGTACGAGCAGTACTTC.